This T cell receptor beta chain was profiled in a study of vaccination effects on CD4 cells after COVID-19 (dated by TCRdb to between 2021 and 2024). For context, the study as a whole: To identify antigen-specific CD4+ T cell clonotypes by their expansion, the ViraFEST assay first stimulated PBMC with viral peptide pools and then applied TCR sequencing. Across the study, the median time from the second dose to post-vaccine sampling was 72 days (range 14 to 241). Each well held some 1.9 million PBMC cultured in IMDM containing about 5.5% human AB serum, roughly 9.6 IU/ml IL-2 and gentamicin, along with roughly 10 ug/ml peptides. SARS-CoV-2 spike-specific CD4+ TCR repertoires were compared before and after mRNA vaccination in COVID-19 convalescent patients and in infection-naive vaccine recipients. A total of 10 COVID-19 convalescent patients and a handful of SARS-CoV-2-naive healthy vaccine recipients were included in the full study. Cultures from other donors in the study were sequenced with the Oncomine TCR Beta short-read assay on an Illumina iSeq 100. The paper as a whole reports these results and caveats: The study was limited by a small number of convalescent patients, and early post-infection timepoints were lacking. Among healthy vaccine recipients, nearly all vaccine-induced clones were SARS-CoV-2 mono-reactive, and just 1 of 255 was cross-reactive with common cold coronaviruses. At late post-vaccination timepoints, both infection-induced and vaccine-induced clones showed marked clonal contraction, consistent with waning T cell responses.

After less than 13 days of culture, CD4+ T cells were isolated with the EasySep CD4+ T cell isolation kit. Participants received two doses of either the BNT162b2 or the mRNA-1273 mRNA SARS-CoV-2 vaccine. Negative nucleocapsid antibody results before and after vaccination confirmed that the healthy vaccine recipients had no prior SARS-CoV-2 infection. On days 3 and 7, half of the culture medium was replaced with fresh IL-2-containing medium. Each peptide stimulation condition was cultured in triplicate wells unless otherwise noted. PBMC were separated from whole blood using Ficoll-Paque Plus gradient centrifugation and were then either cryopreserved at -140C or used fresh. Genomic DNA was extracted from cultured CD4+ T cells with the QIAamp micro DNA kit. The method was the immunoSEQ multiplex PCR assay. DNA from the cultured, isolated CD4+ T cells was subjected to TCR beta CDR3 sequencing. On the authors' methods: Non-productive TCR sequences were removed and reads were trimmed to the CDR3 region, keeping CDR3s of at least 7 amino acids. Antigen-specific clonotypes were identified with the MANAFEST web app by comparing expansion in peptide wells against reference cultures. Positive clones required FDR<0.05 expansion versus reference and all other wells, odds ratio above 5, and frequency above 0.1% in two replicate wells. A clonotype was defined as cross-reactive if the clonotype was significantly expanded both in SARS-CoV-2 spike wells and in at least one common cold coronavirus spike condition. CDR3 similarity was assessed by Levenshtein distance with the stringdist R package, and unrooted trees were built with ape in R 3.6.1. The table comes from immuneACCESS by way of TCRdb, which keeps in-frame sequences with V and J called. Part of the clones is missing from these tables; in studies checked, under half for an unresolved V gene and the rest for unknown reasons. V, J and clone size reflect that table, while D and trimming were determined from the DNA. The sample contains tens of thousands of clones, approximately 73% of them found a single time. The leading ten clones occupy roughly 2.3% of the sample.

Looking up the germline V gene yields CDR1 SNHLY and CDR2 FYNNEI. V is clipped by 3 bases and J by 4 bases, and the sequence between their germline boundaries is 10 bases long. CDR3 length: 13 amino acids, cysteine to valine. Solely the CDR3 DNA is kept, with 39 bases framed from the first base. Points on this clone: Its antigen is unknown. Base quality data are lacking; no much larger clone is found one base away.

The chain couples TRBV2 to TRBJ2-7, and possibly TRBD1, on 6 matching bases. Here the sequenced sample was CD4+ T cells from PBMCs cultured without peptide, taken after COVID-19 vaccination. The sequence was collected from a human donor who received a COVID-19 vaccine. For the CDR3, the sequence is CASSDLTGYEQYV. The sequenced DNA: TGTGCCAGCAGTGACCTTACAGGGTACGAGCAGTACGTC.